A selection of T cell receptor beta chains follows, all from one sample in a study of blood T cell repertoires in COVID-19. TCRdb's copy holds only in-frame clones and misses some; the assay was immunoSEQ multiplex PCR. The sample contains hundreds of thousands of clones, 75% to 90% of which appear only once. The sequencing input was PBMCs or T cells enriched from blood (not recorded which). These receptors came from a woman between 45 and 65 years old who had recovered from COVID-19. Both conserved end residues are part of each CDR3. D genes are given only for firm matches. Clone size is given for some rows only: seen once, a few or many times, or a class if the clone is expanded.

.	TRBD2	TRBV4-1	TRBJ2-3	CASSQVHRAGGGDTQYF	TGCGCCAGCAGCCAAGTCCATAGAGCGGGAGGGGGGGATACGCAGTATTTT
.	.	TRBV28	TRBJ1-4	CAGGDLNEKLFF	TGTGCCGGCGGGGACCTAAATGAAAAACTGTTTTTT
.	TRBD1	TRBV7-6	TRBJ1-6	CASSHPRQGESNSPLHF	TGTGCCAGCAGCCACCCTCGACAGGGAGAGTCGAATTCACCCCTCCACTTT
.	TRBD2	TRBV2	TRBJ2-7	CASRDSGRALLGQYF	TGTGCCAGCAGGGATAGCGGGAGGGCCCTCCTTGGGCAGTACTTC
.	TRBD2	TRBV3-1/TRBV3-2	TRBJ2-3	CASSQVSREGLTDTQYF	TGTGCCAGCAGCCAAGTCTCCCGGGAGGGCCTTACAGATACGCAGTATTTT
.	TRBD1	TRBV18	TRBJ2-5	CASSSGTGPAETQYF	TGTGCCAGCTCATCCGGGACAGGGCCGGCCGAGACCCAGTACTTC
.	TRBD1	TRBV28	TRBJ1-2	CASSYPDRGNGYTF	TGTGCCAGCAGTTATCCGGACAGGGGTAATGGCTACACCTTC
once	TRBD1	TRBV5-1	TRBJ2-3	CASSSRQGVDTQYF	TGCGCCAGCAGCTCGAGACAGGGGGTCGATACGCAGTATTTT
.	TRBD2	TRBV3-1/TRBV3-2	TRBJ2-5	CASSQYRGRGTSGQETQYF	TGTGCCAGCAGCCAATACAGGGGGCGCGGGACTAGCGGTCAAGAGACCCAGTACTTC
.	.	TRBV20-1	TRBJ2-2	CSASLARGWTGELFF	TGCAGTGCTAGTCTAGCCCGAGGGTGGACCGGGGAGCTGTTTTTT
.	.	TRBV10-3	TRBJ2-1	CAISINRDGYNEQFF	TGTGCCATCAGCATCAACAGGGATGGCTACAATGAGCAGTTCTTC
.	TRBD1	TRBV3-1/TRBV3-2	TRBJ1-1	CASTMTGENTEAFF	TGTGCCAGCACCATGACAGGGGAGAACACTGAAGCTTTCTTT
few	TRBD2	TRBV6-5	TRBJ2-7	CASSYSISGRINEQYF	TGTGCCAGCAGTTACTCGATTAGCGGGAGGATCAACGAGCAGTACTTC
once	TRBD1	TRBV19	TRBJ2-6	CATQGVEAGANVLTF	TGTGCCACCCAGGGGGTAGAAGCTGGGGCCAACGTCCTGACTTTC
.	.	TRBV6-4	TRBJ1-3	CARRSQVPITGNTIYF	TGTGCCAGACGGTCACAGGTTCCGATTACTGGAAACACCATATATTTT
.	.	TRBV9	TRBJ2-3	CASSVESGSTDTQYF	TGTGCCAGCAGCGTAGAGAGCGGGAGCACAGATACGCAGTATTTT
few	.	TRBV3-1/TRBV3-2	TRBJ1-2	CASSQDSRRWNYGYTF	TGTGCCAGCAGCCAAGATAGCCGCAGATGGAACTATGGCTACACCTTC
.	TRBD1	TRBV28	TRBJ1-6	CASHPSTGTPYNSPLHF	TGTGCCAGCCACCCCTCGACAGGGACCCCCTATAATTCACCCCTCCACTTT
.	.	TRBV25-1	TRBJ1-6	CASSADRSSYNSPLHF	TGTGCCAGCAGTGCCGACAGGAGCTCCTATAATTCACCCCTCCACTTT
.	.	TRBV5-5	TRBJ2-7	CASLSNRSTYEQYF	TGTGCCAGCCTTTCGAACAGGTCCACCTACGAGCAGTACTTC
.	TRBD2	TRBV30	TRBJ2-7	CAWRVDGVGLAGWEQYF	TGTGCCTGGAGGGTTGACGGAGTAGGCCTAGCGGGATGGGAGCAGTACTTC
.	.	TRBV12-3/TRBV12-4	TRBJ2-3	CASSPSRTDTQYF	TGTGCCAGCAGCCCGTCGAGGACAGATACGCAGTATTTT
.	.	TRBV19	TRBJ2-2	CASSIDLRGITGELFF	TGTGCCAGTAGTATAGATCTAAGAGGGATCACCGGGGAGCTGTTTTTT
.	TRBD1	TRBV30	TRBJ1-5	CAWSRGGQGIQPQHF	TGTGCCTGGAGCCGGGGGGGACAGGGCATTCAGCCCCAGCATTTT
.	.	TRBV15	TRBJ2-7	CATSTMDRRVGEQYF	TGTGCCACCAGCACCATGGACAGACGAGTAGGCGAGCAGTACTTC
.	TRBD1	TRBV24-1	TRBJ2-7	CATSAPTGGKYEQYF	TGTGCCACCAGTGCGCCAACAGGGGGAAAGTACGAGCAGTACTTC
once	TRBD1	TRBV30	TRBJ1-5	CAWGQGAGNQPQHF	TGTGCCTGGGGGCAGGGGGCCGGCAATCAGCCCCAGCATTTT
.	TRBD2	TRBV7-9	TRBJ2-1	CASSRDYHNEQFF	TGTGCCAGCAGCCGGGACTACCACAATGAGCAGTTCTTC
.	.	TRBV27	TRBJ1-2	CASRGGPEADTF	TGTGCCAGCAGGGGAGGCCCCGAGGCTGACACCTTC
.	.	TRBV13	TRBJ2-3	CTSSCRDSVADTQYF	TGTACCAGCAGCTGCCGGGACTCCGTCGCAGATACGCAGTATTTT
once	TRBD1	TRBV4-1	TRBJ1-1	CASSQLASGQQAFF	TGCGCCAGCAGCCAACTCGCCTCGGGACAGCAAGCTTTCTTT
.	.	TRBV9	TRBJ2-2	CASSPQGFTGELFF	TGTGCCAGCAGCCCTCAGGGTTTCACCGGGGAGCTGTTTTTT
.	.	TRBV7-9	TRBJ1-2	CASSLAAGTYGYTF	TGTGCCAGCAGCTTAGCCGCCGGGACTTATGGCTACACCTTC
.	TRBD1	TRBV7-7	TRBJ2-1	CASSQQGGSYNEQFF	TGTGCCAGCAGCCAACAGGGGGGCTCCTACAATGAGCAGTTCTTC
.	.	TRBV2	TRBJ1-5	CASSTKGGISNQPQHF	TGTGCCAGCAGCACAAAAGGGGGTATTAGCAATCAGCCCCAGCATTTT
.	.	TRBV30	TRBJ1-3	CGQSSGNTIYF	TGCGGACAGAGCTCTGGAAACACCATATATTTT
.	.	TRBV5-4	TRBJ2-3	CASNLPGDTDTQYF	TGTGCCAGTAACCTTCCAGGGGACACAGATACGCAGTATTTT